A selection of T cell receptor beta chains follows, all from one sample in a study of blood T cell repertoires in COVID-19. Data came from immunoSEQ multiplex PCR; TCRdb stores just in-frame clones and leaves some out. Among about 81,000 clones listed, roughly four fifths were seen once. The sample consisted of peripheral blood. These receptors were obtained from a human donor in a cohort sampled during active COVID-19. CDR3s include the opening cysteine and the closing phenylalanine or tryptophan. Fields, in order: V gene, clone size, D gene, CDR3 length, J gene, CDR3 DNA, CDR3 protein. The D gene is left open where the match is weak. The size entry is marked missing in some rows and otherwise reads once, few, many or a size class.

V: TRBV10-3
size: NA
D: NA
length: 15
J: TRBJ1-5
DNA: TGTGCCATCAGTGAGGGACACCTTAGCAATCAGCCCCAGCATTTT
CDR3: CAISEGHLSNQPQHF

V: TRBV18
size: NA
D: TRBD2
length: 13
J: TRBJ2-7
DNA: TGTGCCAGCTCACAATCCGGGGGGGGAAGCCCGTACTTC
CDR3: CASSQSGGGSPYF

V: TRBV15
size: NA
D: TRBD2
length: 15
J: TRBJ2-1
DNA: TGTGCCACCAGCAGCAGCGGGATGGTTTTCAATGAGCAGTTCTTC
CDR3: CATSSSGMVFNEQFF

V: TRBV10-3
size: NA
D: NA
length: 12
J: TRBJ1-4
DNA: TGTGCCTCGGGGGGACCTAATGAAAAACTGTTTTTT
CDR3: CASGGPNEKLFF

V: TRBV4-3
size: NA
D: NA
length: 13
J: TRBJ2-7
DNA: TGCGCCAGCAGCCAGGGACACCGCAGCGAGCAGTACTTC
CDR3: CASSQGHRSEQYF

V: TRBV28
size: NA
D: TRBD1
length: 13
J: TRBJ2-7
DNA: TGTGCCAGCGTACCGGGACAGGGGTACGAGCAGTACTTC
CDR3: CASVPGQGYEQYF

V: TRBV7-3
size: NA
D: NA
length: 14
J: TRBJ2-5
DNA: TGTGCCAGCAGCTCAATGGGGGGAGGAGAGACCCAGTACTTC
CDR3: CASSSMGGGETQYF

V: TRBV7-9
size: NA
D: NA
length: 13
J: TRBJ2-7
DNA: TGTGCCAGCAGCGCCGGGACATTTTACGAGCAGTACTTC
CDR3: CASSAGTFYEQYF

V: TRBV2
size: NA
D: TRBD1
length: 15
J: TRBJ2-1
DNA: TGTGCCAGCAGTGAAGCGGGACAGTCCTACAATGAGCAGTTCTTC
CDR3: CASSEAGQSYNEQFF

V: TRBV5-1
size: NA
D: TRBD1
length: 13
J: TRBJ1-2
DNA: TGCGCCAGCAGCCGGGACAGGGGGGATGGCTACACCTTC
CDR3: CASSRDRGDGYTF

V: TRBV6-1
size: NA
D: TRBD1
length: 16
J: TRBJ2-7
DNA: TGTGCCAGCAGTGACCGGGACAGGATGAGCCCCTACGAGCAGTACTTC
CDR3: CASSDRDRMSPYEQYF

V: TRBV2
size: NA
D: TRBD2
length: 15
J: TRBJ2-3
DNA: TGTGCCAGCAGCGGGACTAGCACTTCCACAGATACGCAGTATTTT
CDR3: CASSGTSTSTDTQYF

V: TRBV5-6
size: NA
D: NA
length: 14
J: TRBJ1-4
DNA: TGTGCCAGCAGCCAGGACAGCACTAATGAAAAACTGTTTTTT
CDR3: CASSQDSTNEKLFF

V: TRBV3-1/TRBV3-2
size: NA
D: TRBD1
length: 16
J: TRBJ1-4
DNA: TGTGCCAGCAGCCAAGATGGGACAGGGAAAGGAGGAAAACTGTTTTTT
CDR3: CASSQDGTGKGGKLFF

V: TRBV27
size: NA
D: TRBD1
length: 14
J: TRBJ1-1
DNA: TGTGCCAGCAGCCCCCAAGCTCGACAGGGAAAAGCTTTCTTT
CDR3: CASSPQARQGKAFF

V: TRBV19
size: NA
D: NA
length: 14
J: TRBJ2-7
DNA: TGTGCCACTAGCGCGACAGGGACCTCCTACGAGCAGTACTTC
CDR3: CATSATGTSYEQYF

V: TRBV7-9
size: NA
D: NA
length: 13
J: TRBJ1-2
DNA: TGTGCCAGCAGCCCGGCAGGGCGCGATGGCTACACCTTC
CDR3: CASSPAGRDGYTF

V: TRBV5-1
size: NA
D: NA
length: 17
J: TRBJ1-3
DNA: TGCGCCAGCAGCTTGGTTAAGGACAGCAGCTCTGGAAACACCATATATTTT
CDR3: CASSLVKDSSSGNTIYF

V: TRBV11-3
size: once
D: TRBD1
length: 14
J: TRBJ2-7
DNA: TGTGCCAGCAGCGCCGCCGGGACAGTTTACGAGCAGTACTTC
CDR3: CASSAAGTVYEQYF

V: TRBV4-1
size: NA
D: TRBD2
length: 15
J: TRBJ2-7
DNA: TGCGCCAGCAGCCAAACCCAGCGGGGGGCCTACGAGCAGTACTTC
CDR3: CASSQTQRGAYEQYF

V: TRBV11-1
size: NA
D: TRBD2
length: 15
J: TRBJ2-7
DNA: TGTGCCAGCAGCTTATTTACGGGGGGGAGCTACGAGCAGTACTTC
CDR3: CASSLFTGGSYEQYF

V: TRBV5-1
size: few
D: NA
length: 14
J: TRBJ1-6
DNA: TGCGCCAGCAGCCCAGGGGCATTTAATTCACCCCTCCACTTT
CDR3: CASSPGAFNSPLHF

V: TRBV5-1
size: once
D: TRBD1
length: 15
J: TRBJ1-4
DNA: TGCGCCAGCGGGACAGGGACCGCAACTAATGAAAAACTGTTTTTT
CDR3: CASGTGTATNEKLFF

V: TRBV27
size: NA
D: TRBD2
length: 13
J: TRBJ2-7
DNA: TGTGCCAGACGACTAGCGGGGCCCTACGAGCAGTACTTC
CDR3: CARRLAGPYEQYF

V: TRBV10-1
size: NA
D: NA
length: 14
J: TRBJ1-1
DNA: TGCGCCAGGGGGCCAGGCGGGAGTTTAACTGAAGCTTTCTTT
CDR3: CARGPGGSLTEAFF

V: TRBV2
size: few
D: NA
length: 13
J: TRBJ1-1
DNA: TGTGCCAGCAGTGAAGGCTGGGAGACTGAAGCTTTCTTT
CDR3: CASSEGWETEAFF

V: TRBV5-6
size: few
D: TRBD2
length: 12
J: TRBJ2-7
DNA: TGTGCCAGCAGCTGGGCGGGGGGCGAGCAGTACTTC
CDR3: CASSWAGGEQYF

V: TRBV7-9
size: NA
D: NA
length: 16
J: TRBJ2-6
DNA: TGTGCCAGCAGCTTAGACCGACTAACTGGGGCCAACGTCCTGACTTTC
CDR3: CASSLDRLTGANVLTF